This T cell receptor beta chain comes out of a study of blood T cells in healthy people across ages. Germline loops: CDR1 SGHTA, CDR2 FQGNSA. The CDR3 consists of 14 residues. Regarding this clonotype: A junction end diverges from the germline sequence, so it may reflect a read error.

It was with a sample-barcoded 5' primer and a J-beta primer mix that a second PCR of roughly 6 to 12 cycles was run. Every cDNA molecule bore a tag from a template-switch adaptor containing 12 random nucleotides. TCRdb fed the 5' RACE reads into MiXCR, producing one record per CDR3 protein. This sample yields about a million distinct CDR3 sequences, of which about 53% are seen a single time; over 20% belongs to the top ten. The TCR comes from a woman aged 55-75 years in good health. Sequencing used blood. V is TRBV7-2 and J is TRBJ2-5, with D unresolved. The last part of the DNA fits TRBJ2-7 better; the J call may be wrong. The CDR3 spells CAGSLGLTAYEQYF. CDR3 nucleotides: TGTGCCGGCAGCTTAGGGCTTACAGCCTACGAGCAGTACTTC.